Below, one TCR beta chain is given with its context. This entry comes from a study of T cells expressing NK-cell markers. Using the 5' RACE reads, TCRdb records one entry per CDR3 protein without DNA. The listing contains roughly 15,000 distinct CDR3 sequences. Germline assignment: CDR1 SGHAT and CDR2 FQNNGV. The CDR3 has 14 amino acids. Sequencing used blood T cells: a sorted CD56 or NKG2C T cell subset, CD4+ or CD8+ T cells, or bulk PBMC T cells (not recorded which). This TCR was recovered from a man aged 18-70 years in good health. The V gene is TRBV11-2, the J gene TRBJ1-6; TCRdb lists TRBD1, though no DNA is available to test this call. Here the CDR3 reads CASSLSRGNSPLHF. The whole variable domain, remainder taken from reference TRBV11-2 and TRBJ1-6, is EAGVAQSPRYKIIEKRQSVAFWCNPISGHATLYWYQQILGQGPKLLIQFQNNGVVDDSQLPKDRFSAERLKGVDSTLKIQPAKLEDSAVYLCASSLSRGNSPLHFGNGTRLTVT.